This TCR beta chain was sequenced during a study of T-cell reconstitution after alpha-beta-depleted transplantation in children. Using unique molecular identifiers, the investigators prepared the TCRbeta library. TCRdb analysed the PCR reads with MiXCR anew, one entry per CDR3 protein. The repertoire holds around 380,000 distinct CDR3 sequences, with roughly a tenth as singletons. This CDR3 comprises 17 residues. Looked up from germline, CDR1 is SGHRS and CDR2 is YFSETQ. J gave up 4 bases and V 4 bases, and 14 bases lay outside the gene matches. The sample in question was PBMCs from the stem cell graft donor, obtained from the stem cell graft. This sequence joins TRBV5-1 and TRBJ2-1; the match to TRBD1 covers 7 bases. This receptor was obtained from a human donor who donated a stem cell graft to a child with acute myeloid leukemia. The CDR3 nucleotides are TGCGCCAGCAGCCTACAAGGGGGACAGAGGGTTTACAATGAGCAGTTCTTC. This gives the protein CASSLQGGQRVYNEQFF. Looking up the rest from reference TRBV5-1 and TRBJ2-1 gives the full variable domain: KAGVTQTPRYLIKTRGQQVTLSCSPISGHRSVSWYQQTPGQGLQFLFEYFSETQRNKGNFPGRFSGRQFSNSRSEMNVSTLELGDSALYLCASSLQGGQRVYNEQFFGPGTRLTVL.